This TCR beta chain stems from a study of immune evolution from preneoplasia to lung adenocarcinoma. Regarding the study as a whole: Clonality was highest in normal lung, lower in later-stage lesions apparently. Top clone frequencies peaked in normal lung, apparently declining through invasive adenocarcinoma.

Profiling relied on immunoSEQ multiplex PCR, and the TCRdb table lists in-frame clones only, not all of them. The table records 6,500 to 7,500 clones, roughly 78% of them present only once. Between 2014 and 2017, patients underwent resection in Japan or China. Germline V lookup: CDR1 MNHNY, CDR2 SVGAGI (reference sequence). The CDR3 has 13 residues. The V end was cut by 3 bases, the J end by 3 bases, with 9 bases between. Turning to this clone: The antigen is undetermined. The sample has other DNA sequences that encode this CDR3 too.

The material sequenced was FFPE adjacent normal lung tissue. This sequence originates from a person aged 55-79 years with lung adenocarcinoma. The chain recombines TRBV6-6 with TRBJ2-7; weak D call: TRBD1 (5 bases). In nucleotides, the CDR3 is TGTGCCAGCAGTTATGACAGAGACTACGAGCAGTACGTC. Translation: CASSYDRDYEQYV.